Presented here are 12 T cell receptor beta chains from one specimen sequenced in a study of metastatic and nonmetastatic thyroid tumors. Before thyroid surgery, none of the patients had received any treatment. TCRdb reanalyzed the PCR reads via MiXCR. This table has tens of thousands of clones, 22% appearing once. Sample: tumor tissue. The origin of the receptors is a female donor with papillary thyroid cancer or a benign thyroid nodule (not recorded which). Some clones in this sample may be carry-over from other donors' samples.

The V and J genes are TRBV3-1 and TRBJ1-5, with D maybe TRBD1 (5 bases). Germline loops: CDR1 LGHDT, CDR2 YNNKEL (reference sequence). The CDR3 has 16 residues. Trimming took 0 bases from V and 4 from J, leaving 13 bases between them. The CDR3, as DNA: TGTGCCAGCAGCCAAGAACCGGGTGGGGGAAATCAGCCCCAGCATTTT. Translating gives CASSQEPGGGNQPQHF.

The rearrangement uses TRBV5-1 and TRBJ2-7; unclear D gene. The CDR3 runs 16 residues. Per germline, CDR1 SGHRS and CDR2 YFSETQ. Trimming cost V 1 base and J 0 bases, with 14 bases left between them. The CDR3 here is CASSLWARAASYEQYF. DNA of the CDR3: TGCGCCAGCAGCTTGTGGGCCAGAGCCGCCTCCTACGAGCAGTACTTC.

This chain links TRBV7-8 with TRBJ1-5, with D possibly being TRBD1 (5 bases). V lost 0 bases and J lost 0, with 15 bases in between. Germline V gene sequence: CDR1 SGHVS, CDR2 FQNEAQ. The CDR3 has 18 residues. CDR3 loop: CASSLARDQLYSNQPQHF. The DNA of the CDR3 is TGTGCCAGCAGCTTAGCCAGGGACCAACTTTATAGCAATCAGCCCCAGCATTTT.

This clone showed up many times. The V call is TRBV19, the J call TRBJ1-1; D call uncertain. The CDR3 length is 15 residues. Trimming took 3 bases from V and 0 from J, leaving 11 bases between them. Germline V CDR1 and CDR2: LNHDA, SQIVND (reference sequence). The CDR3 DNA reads TGTGCCAGTAGTATCTCCCTCGCTATGAACACTGAAGCTTTCTTT. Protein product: CASSISLAMNTEAFF.

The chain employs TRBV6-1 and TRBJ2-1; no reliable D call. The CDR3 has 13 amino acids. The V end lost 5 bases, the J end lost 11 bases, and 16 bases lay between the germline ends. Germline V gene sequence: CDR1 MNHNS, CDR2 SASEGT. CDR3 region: CASSPGSVSKQFF. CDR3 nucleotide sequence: TGTGCCAGCAGTCCCGGGTCAGTCTCTAAGCAGTTCTTC.

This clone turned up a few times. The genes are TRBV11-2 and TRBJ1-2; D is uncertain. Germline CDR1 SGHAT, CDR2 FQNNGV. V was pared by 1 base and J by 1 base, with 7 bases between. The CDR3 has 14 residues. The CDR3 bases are TGTGCCAGCAGCTTAGCTGGGAATAACTATGGCTACACCTTC. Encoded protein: CASSLAGNNYGYTF.

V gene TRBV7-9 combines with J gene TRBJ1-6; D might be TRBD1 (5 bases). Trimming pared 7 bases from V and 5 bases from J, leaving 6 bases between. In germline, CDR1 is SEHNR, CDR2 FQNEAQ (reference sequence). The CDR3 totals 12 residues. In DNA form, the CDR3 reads TGTGCCAGCACCAGGGATAATTCACCCCTCCACTTT. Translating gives CASTRDNSPLHF.

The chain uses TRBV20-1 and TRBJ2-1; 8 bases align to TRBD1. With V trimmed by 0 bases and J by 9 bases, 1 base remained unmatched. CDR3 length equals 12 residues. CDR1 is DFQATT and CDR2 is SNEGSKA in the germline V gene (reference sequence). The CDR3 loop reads CSAREGTGEQFF. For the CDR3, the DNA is TGCAGTGCTAGAGAGGGGACAGGTGAGCAGTTCTTC.

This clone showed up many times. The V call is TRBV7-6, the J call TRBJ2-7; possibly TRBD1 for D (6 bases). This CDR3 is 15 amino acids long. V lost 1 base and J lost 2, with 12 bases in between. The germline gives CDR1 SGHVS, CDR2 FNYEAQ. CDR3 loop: CASSLGPAGAYEQYF. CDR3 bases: TGTGCCAGCAGCTTAGGTCCCGCAGGGGCCTACGAGCAGTACTTC. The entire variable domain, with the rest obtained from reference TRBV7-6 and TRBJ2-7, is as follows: GAGVSQSPRYKVTKRGQDVALRCDPISGHVSLYWYRQALGQGPEFLTYFNYEAQQDKSGLPNDRFSAERPEGSISTLTIQRTEQRDSAMYRCASSLGPAGAYEQYFGPGTRLTVT.

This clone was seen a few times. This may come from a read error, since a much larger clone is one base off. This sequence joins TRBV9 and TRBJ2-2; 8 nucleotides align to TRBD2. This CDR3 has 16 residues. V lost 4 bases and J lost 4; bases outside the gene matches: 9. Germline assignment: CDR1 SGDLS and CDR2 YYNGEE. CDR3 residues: CASSTGLAVSTGELFF. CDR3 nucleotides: TGTGCCAGCAGCACCGGACTAGCAGTCAGCACCGGGGAGCTGTTTTTT.

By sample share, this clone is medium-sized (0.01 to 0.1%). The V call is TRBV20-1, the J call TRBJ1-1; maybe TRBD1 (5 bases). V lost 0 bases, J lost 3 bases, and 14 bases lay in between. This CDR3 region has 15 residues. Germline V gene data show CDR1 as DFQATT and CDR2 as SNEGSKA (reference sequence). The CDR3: CSARDLGLGDTEAFF. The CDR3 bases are TGCAGTGCTAGAGATCTGGGCCTAGGGGACACTGAAGCTTTCTTT.

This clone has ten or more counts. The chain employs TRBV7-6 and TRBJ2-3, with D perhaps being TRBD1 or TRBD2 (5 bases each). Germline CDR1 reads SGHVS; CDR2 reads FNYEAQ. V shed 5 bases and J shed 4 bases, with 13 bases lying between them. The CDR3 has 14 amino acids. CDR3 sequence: CASSPFRGSDTQYF. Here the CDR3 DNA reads TGTGCCAGCAGCCCTTTTCGGGGCTCAGATACGCAGTATTTT.